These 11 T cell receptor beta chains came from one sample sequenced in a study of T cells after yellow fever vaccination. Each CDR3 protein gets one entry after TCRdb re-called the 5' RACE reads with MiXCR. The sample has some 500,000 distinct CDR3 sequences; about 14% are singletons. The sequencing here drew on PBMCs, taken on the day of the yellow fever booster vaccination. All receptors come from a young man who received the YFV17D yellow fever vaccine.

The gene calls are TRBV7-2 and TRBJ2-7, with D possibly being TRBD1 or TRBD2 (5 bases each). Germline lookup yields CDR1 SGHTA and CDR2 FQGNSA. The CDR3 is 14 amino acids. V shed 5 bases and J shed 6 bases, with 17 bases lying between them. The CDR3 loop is CASSLGPGPSEQYF. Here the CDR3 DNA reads TGTGCCAGCAGCCTAGGCCCGGGGCCCTCCGAGCAGTACTTC.

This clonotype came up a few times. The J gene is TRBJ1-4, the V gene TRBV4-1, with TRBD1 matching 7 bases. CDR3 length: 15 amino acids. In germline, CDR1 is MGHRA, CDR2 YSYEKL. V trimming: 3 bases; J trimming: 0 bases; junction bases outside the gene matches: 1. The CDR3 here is CASSQDRTTNEKLFF. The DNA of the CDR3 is TGCGCCAGCAGCCAGGACAGGACAACTAATGAAAAACTGTTTTTT.

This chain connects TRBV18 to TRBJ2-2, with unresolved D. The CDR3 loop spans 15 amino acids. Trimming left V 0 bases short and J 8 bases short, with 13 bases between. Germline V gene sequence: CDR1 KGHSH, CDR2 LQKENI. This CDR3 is CASSPPQRGAGELFF. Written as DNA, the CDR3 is TGTGCCAGCTCACCACCCCAGCGAGGAGCGGGGGAGCTGTTTTTT.

The CDR3 DNA sequence: TGTGCCAGCAGTTCTGGGACAGGATTGGGTGAGCAGTTCTTC. It translates to CASSSGTGLGEQFF. The chain has TRBV12-3 or TRBV12-4 and TRBJ2-1; TRBD1 matches at 8 bases. The ends lost 4 bases at V and 9 bases at J; junction bases unmatched: 8. The CDR3 length is 14 residues.

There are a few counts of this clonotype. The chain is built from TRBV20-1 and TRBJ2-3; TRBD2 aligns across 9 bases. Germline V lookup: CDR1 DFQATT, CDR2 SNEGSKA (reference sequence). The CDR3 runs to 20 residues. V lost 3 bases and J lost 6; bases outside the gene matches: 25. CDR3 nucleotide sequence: TGCAGTGCTAGCCCCAGGGGTCTAGCGGGACAATACCTCCGGCGTGATACGCAGTATTTT. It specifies CSASPRGLAGQYLRRDTQYF.

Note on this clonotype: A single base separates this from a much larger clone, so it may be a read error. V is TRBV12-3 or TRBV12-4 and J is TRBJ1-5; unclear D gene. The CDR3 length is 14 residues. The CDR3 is CASRPRGSDQPQPF. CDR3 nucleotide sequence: TGTGCCAGCAGGCCGCGGGGTTCGGATCAGCCCCAGCCTTTT.

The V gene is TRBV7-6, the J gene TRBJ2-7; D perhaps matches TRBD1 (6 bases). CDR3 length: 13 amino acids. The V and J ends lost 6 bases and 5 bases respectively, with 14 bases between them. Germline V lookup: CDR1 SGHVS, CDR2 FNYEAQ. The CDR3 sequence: CASSRTARNEQYF. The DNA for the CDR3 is TGTGCCAGCAGTCGGACAGCCCGAAACGAGCAGTACTTC.

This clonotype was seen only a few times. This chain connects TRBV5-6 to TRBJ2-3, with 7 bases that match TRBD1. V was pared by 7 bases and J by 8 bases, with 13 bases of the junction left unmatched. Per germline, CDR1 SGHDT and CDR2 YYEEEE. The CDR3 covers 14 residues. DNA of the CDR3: TGTGCCAGCGGAGCAGGGACAGCCGCCGGTACGCAGTATTTT. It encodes CASGAGTAAGTQYF.

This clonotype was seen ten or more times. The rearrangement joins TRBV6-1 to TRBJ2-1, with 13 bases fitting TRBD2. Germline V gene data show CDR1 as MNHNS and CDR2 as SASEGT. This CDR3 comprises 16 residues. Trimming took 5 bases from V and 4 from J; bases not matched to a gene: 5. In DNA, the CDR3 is TGTGCCAGCAGTCCCGAACTAGCGGGAGGGTACAATGAGCAGTTCTTC. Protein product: CASSPELAGGYNEQFF.

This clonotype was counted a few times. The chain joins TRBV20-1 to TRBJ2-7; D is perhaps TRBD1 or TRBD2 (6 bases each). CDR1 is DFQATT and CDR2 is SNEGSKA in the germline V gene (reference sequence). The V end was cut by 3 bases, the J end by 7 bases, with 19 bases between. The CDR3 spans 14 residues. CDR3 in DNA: TGCAGTGCTAGTCATATGGCCATAGGGGGGGAGCAGTACTTC. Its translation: CSASHMAIGGEQYF.

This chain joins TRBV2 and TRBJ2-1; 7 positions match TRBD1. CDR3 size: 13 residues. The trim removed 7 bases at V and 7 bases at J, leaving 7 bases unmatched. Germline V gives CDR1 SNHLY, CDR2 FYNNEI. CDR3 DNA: TGTGCCAGCAAGGGGGCGGTTATGAATGAGCAGTTCTTC. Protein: CASKGAVMNEQFF.